Below are 25 T cell receptor beta chains sequenced from a single sample in a study of molecular identifiers for immune sequencing clone quantification. TCRdb reprocessed the PCR reads via MiXCR and lists one record per CDR3 protein. The data hold around 40,000 distinct CDR3 sequences, with about a fifth observed a single time. The sample taken for sequencing was naive CD8+ T cells from blood, with Jurkat cell RNA spiked in. Subset meaning: FACS-sorted CD8+CD4-CCR7+CD45RA+ naive T cells. The origin of the receptors is a human donor in good health. Some libraries in this study had Jurkat cell RNA spiked in.

This clonotype was counted many times. The genes are TRBV29-1 and TRBJ1-5, with 7 bases matching TRBD1. CDR1 and CDR2 from the germline V gene are SQVTM and ANQGSEA. Losses at the gene ends were 4 bases for V and 0 bases for J; bases not matched to a gene: 3. The CDR3 covers 14 residues. Here the CDR3 DNA reads TGCAGCGTTGGGGACAGTTATAGCAATCAGCCCCAGCATTTT. Protein product: CSVGDSYSNQPQHF.

The chain joins TRBV4-2 to TRBJ2-1, with TRBD2 matching over 8 bases. The V and J ends lost 0 bases and 8 bases, in that order; junction bases with no gene match: 21. From germline, CDR1 is LGHNA and CDR2 YNFKEQ. The CDR3 sequence is 20 residues long. CDR3 protein: CASSQDFSPGGAGDSDEQFF. The CDR3 coding sequence is TGTGCCAGCAGCCAAGATTTTAGCCCCGGTGGAGCGGGAGATTCGGATGAGCAGTTCTTC.

This clonotype was counted ten times or more. The chain has TRBV6-1 and TRBJ2-2, with D possibly being TRBD1 (5 bases). CDR1 and CDR2 from the germline V gene are MNHNS and SASEGT. Trimming pared 6 bases from V and 4 bases from J, leaving 15 bases between. CDR3 length: 15 amino acids. DNA for the CDR3: TGTGCCAGCAGGGCCAGGGATCATAGCACCGGGGAGCTGTTTTTT. Translation: CASRARDHSTGELFF.

This clonotype was observed at least ten times. V usage is TRBV4-3 and J usage is TRBJ2-4; 8 positions match TRBD2. The CDR3 has 15 amino acids. V lost 0 bases and J lost 6; bases outside the gene matches: 4. CDR1 and CDR2 (germline): LGHNA, YSLEER. This CDR3 is CASSQDITSGNIQYF. The CDR3 region has the DNA TGCGCCAGCAGCCAAGATATTACTAGCGGAAACATTCAGTACTTC.

This clonotype was seen only once. A read error may account for a junction end that differs from germline. This chain uses TRBV4-2 with TRBJ2-7; 9 nucleotides agree with TRBD1. Germline loops: CDR1 LGHNA, CDR2 YNFKEQ. The CDR3 covers 15 residues. The DNA for the CDR3 is TGTGCCAGCAGCCAAACACCGGGACAGGGCTCCGAGCGGTACTTC. This translates into CASSQTPGQGSERYF.

The V call is TRBV7-3, the J call TRBJ2-1, with a weak D call TRBD1 (5 bases). V gave up 1 base and J gave up 2 bases, with 12 bases separating them. CDR1 SGHTA and CDR2 FQGTGA come from the germline V gene. CDR3 size: 16 residues. The CDR3 region has the DNA TGTGCCAGCAGCTTAAAGGGGCATATCCCCTACAATGAGCAGTTCTTC. Its translation: CASSLKGHIPYNEQFF.

Turning to this clonotype: A much larger clone lies a single base off, so this may be a read error. This chain links TRBV20-1 with TRBJ2-7; D possibly corresponds to TRBD1 (6 bases). This CDR3 has 11 amino acids. CDR1 is DFQATT, CDR2 SNEGSKA, per germline (reference sequence). The CDR3 is CSARQVTRQCF. CDR3 nucleotides: TGCAGTGCTCGACAGGTTACGCGGCAGTGCTTC.

This clonotype showed up just once. A read error may be the cause here, since a much bigger clone is one base away. The final CDR3 position lacks the conserved phenylalanine or tryptophan, pointing to a likely read error. The genes are TRBV27 and TRBJ2-7; unclear D gene. Germline loops: CDR1 MNHEY, CDR2 SMNVEV (reference sequence). The germline V and J ends were trimmed by 3 bases and 6 bases, with 12 bases remaining between them. This CDR3 has 13 residues. The CDR3: CASSFSVGFEQYL. The DNA for the CDR3 is TGTGCCAGCAGTTTTTCCGTGGGGTTCGAGCAGTACCTC.

This clonotype occurred a few times. In DNA, the CDR3 is TGTGCCAGCAGCTTACAACTAGCGGGGGAACAAGAGACCCAGTACTTC. Its protein product is CASSLQLAGEQETQYF. The V call is TRBV11-2, the J call TRBJ2-5; 11 bases align to TRBD2. The germline V gene has CDR1 SGHAT and CDR2 FQNNGV. Losses at the gene ends were 2 bases for V and 2 bases for J; bases not matched to a gene: 4. The CDR3 covers 16 residues.

This clonotype counts as medium-sized. The V call is TRBV20-1, the J call TRBJ2-3; 9 bases fit TRBD2. The CDR3 spans 16 residues. J was trimmed by 0 bases and V by 1 base; bases with no gene match: 5. Looked up from germline, CDR1 is DFQATT and CDR2 is SNEGSKA (reference sequence). CDR3 sequence: CSARGSGRPSTDTQYF. CDR3 DNA sequence: TGCAGTGCTAGAGGAAGCGGGAGGCCGAGCACAGATACGCAGTATTTT.

This clonotype appeared a few times. This chain links TRBV4-2 with TRBJ2-7; 7 positions match TRBD2. Germline trimming cut 1 base from V and 5 bases from J; bases unmatched to any gene: 5. Per germline, CDR1 LGHNA and CDR2 YNFKEQ. The CDR3 is 14 amino acids. The CDR3 nucleotides are TGTGCCAGCAGCCAAGTTACGGGGGGAAACGAGCAGTACTTC. Residues: CASSQVTGGNEQYF.

The gene calls are TRBV20-1 and TRBJ2-5; a possible D gene is TRBD1 (5 bases). This CDR3 has 14 amino acids. Trimming took 0 bases from V and 7 from J, leaving 15 bases between them. CDR1 DFQATT and CDR2 SNEGSKA come from the germline V gene (reference sequence). In nucleotides, the CDR3 is TGCAGTGCTAGAGATTCGTCAGGGAAGGGGACCCAGTACTTC. Amino acid sequence: CSARDSSGKGTQYF.

In its sample, this clonotype was seen many times. The CDR3: CASSQGAGETTYNEQFF. The DNA for the CDR3 is TGCGCCAGCAGCCAAGGGGCGGGGGAAACCACCTACAATGAGCAGTTCTTC. V usage is TRBV4-1 and J usage is TRBJ2-1, with 7 nucleotides matching TRBD2. In germline, CDR1 is MGHRA, CDR2 YSYEKL. Losses at the gene ends were 1 base for V and 2 bases for J; bases not matched to a gene: 8. The CDR3 is made up of 17 amino acids.

This clonotype was seen repeatedly, ten times or more. The chain uses TRBV29-1 and TRBJ1-1; no firm D call. Trimming pared 0 bases from V and 0 bases from J, leaving 8 bases between. Germline V gene lookup returns CDR1 SQVTM and CDR2 ANQGSEA. This CDR3 is built from 14 residues. The CDR3, as DNA: TGCAGCGTTGAAGATTTTACTTTGAACACTGAAGCTTTCTTT. Amino acid sequence: CSVEDFTLNTEAFF.

This clonotype occurred many times. CDR3 in amino acids: CASSSEAGAAYNEQFF. The CDR3, as DNA: TGTGCCAGCAGCTCAGAAGCGGGAGCCGCCTACAATGAGCAGTTCTTC. The rearrangement links TRBV7-3 to TRBJ2-1; 8 bases are a match to TRBD2. The V segment lost 4 bases and the J segment 2 bases; nucleotides outside the gene matches: 7. Germline CDR1 is SGHTA and CDR2 is FQGTGA. The CDR3 covers 16 residues. Full variable domain (remainder filled in from reference TRBV7-3 and TRBJ2-1): GAGVSQTPSNKVTEKGKYVELRCDPISGHTALYWYRQSLGQGPEFLIYFQGTGAADDSGLPNDRFFAVRPEGSVSTLKIQRTERGDSAVYLCASSSEAGAAYNEQFFGPGTRLTVL.

Note on this clonotype: An end of the junction differs from the germline gene, which may be a read error. This chain joins TRBV4-1 and TRBJ1-5; D might be TRBD1 (6 bases). The CDR3 contains 14 residues. The germline CDR1 and CDR2 sequences are MGHRA and YSYEKL. Written as DNA, the CDR3 is TGCGTCAGCAGCCTCTACCACAGGGATCAGCCCCAGCATTTT. It encodes CVSSLYHRDQPQHF.

This clonotype showed up many times. This chain connects TRBV7-6 to TRBJ2-5, with D perhaps TRBD1 (6 bases). Germline V gene data show CDR1 as SGHVS and CDR2 as FNYEAQ. This CDR3 has 14 residues. V shed 0 bases and J shed 1 base, with 6 bases lying between them. CDR3 loop: CASSLARGQETQYF. The CDR3 DNA sequence: TGTGCCAGCAGCTTAGCCAGGGGCCAAGAGACCCAGTACTTC.

This chain's CDR3 is CASSWSNTGELFF. The CDR3 region has the DNA TGCGCCAGCAGTTGGAGTAACACCGGGGAGCTGTTTTTT. The gene calls are TRBV23-1 and TRBJ2-2, with D unclear. TRBV23-1 is an open reading frame whose function is uncertain. This CDR3 has 13 amino acids. The ends were cut back, 5 bases at V and 2 bases at J, with 6 bases in the middle.

This clonotype was recorded many times. The rearrangement joins TRBV2 to TRBJ2-1, with D perhaps TRBD2 (6 bases). With 11 bases removed from V and 6 bases from J, the gap between germline ends came to 20 bases. Germline values: CDR1 SNHLY, CDR2 FYNNEI. The CDR3 totals 14 residues. In nucleotides, the CDR3 is TGTGCCCTCAGGATGCGGGACCCCCCCAATGAGCAGTTCTTC. This translates into CALRMRDPPNEQFF.

In its sample, this clonotype was seen a few times. The chain has TRBV12-3 or TRBV12-4 and TRBJ2-7, with a tentative D call TRBD2 (6 bases). V was trimmed by 4 bases and J by 4 bases, leaving 17 bases between them. The length of the CDR3 is 15 residues. The CDR3 nucleotides are TGTGCCAGCAGTTCGGAGGGTGCGGGGATATACGAGCAGTACTTC. Translated, it gives CASSSEGAGIYEQYF.

This clonotype was counted ten times or more. The chain is built from TRBV24-1 and TRBJ2-5; TRBD1 might be the D (6 bases). CDR3 size: 15 residues. Germline assignment: CDR1 KGHDR and CDR2 SFDVKD. V gave up 4 bases and J gave up 2 bases, with 13 bases separating them. The CDR3 protein is CATSDRRDIQETQYF. CDR3 bases: TGTGCCACCAGTGACCGCCGGGACATTCAAGAGACCCAGTACTTC.

This clonotype was counted many times. This chain uses TRBV6-6 with TRBJ2-3; 9 positions match TRBD2. V lost 2 bases and J lost 1; bases outside the gene matches: 1. The CDR3 loop spans 15 amino acids. The germline V gene encodes CDR1 MNHNY and CDR2 SVGAGI (reference sequence). The CDR3 nucleotides read TGTGCCAGCAGTTACGGCGGGGGGGGCACAGATACGCAGTATTTT. Protein sequence: CASSYGGGGTDTQYF.

This clonotype has more than one count but fewer than ten. CDR3 coding DNA: TGCGCCAGCAGTGACGGAGGGGGCCTCTCCGAGCAGTACTTC. This translates into CASSDGGGLSEQYF. The genes are TRBV10-2 and TRBJ2-7, with a tentative D call TRBD1 (7 bases). V lost 3 bases and J lost 6, with 15 bases in between. This CDR3 region has 14 residues. The germline V gene has CDR1 WSHSY and CDR2 SAAADI.

This clonotype appeared many times. The chain recombines TRBV19 with TRBJ2-7, with 9 bases lining up with TRBD1. The V gene's germline CDR1 is LNHDA and CDR2 SQIVND (reference sequence). There are 15 residues in the CDR3. Trimming cost V 4 bases and J 2 bases; bases outside gene matches: 6. CDR3 sequence (DNA): TGTGCCAGTAGTACCGGGACAGGGTACGCCTACGAGCAGTACTTC. Protein sequence: CASSTGTGYAYEQYF.

Regarding this clonotype: It may be a read error: a sequence one base away is much more abundant. The chain carries TRBV5-3 and TRBJ2-2; 9 nucleotides align to TRBD2. TRBV5-3 is marked as an open reading frame, function uncertain. The CDR3 contains 14 residues. V gave up 8 bases and J gave up 6 bases; unmatched junction bases: 8. The CDR3 DNA reads as TGTGCCAGCGGCGGGGGGACTAGCCCCGGGGAGCTGTTTTTT. Its translation is CASGGGTSPGELFF.